Listed here are 30 T cell receptor beta chains from one sample, sequenced in a study of identical twins. TCRdb reprocessed the 5' RACE reads with MiXCR, giving one entry per CDR3 protein. The sample records 350,000 to 450,000 distinct CDR3 sequences, roughly 20% being singletons. The source material was naive T cells sorted from blood. These TCRs come from a man over 45 in good health.

This clonotype was counted between two and nine times. The rearrangement links TRBV7-2 to TRBJ2-7; D is perhaps TRBD2 (6 bases). V lost 4 bases to trimming and J lost 7 bases, with 11 bases between them. Germline-derived CDR1 and CDR2 are SGHTA and FQGNSA. The CDR3 sequence is 12 residues long. CDR3: CASSWGLREQYF. CDR3 DNA sequence: TGTGCCAGCAGCTGGGGACTCCGTGAGCAGTACTTC.

The chain couples TRBV6-6 to TRBJ2-7; 10 bases are shared with TRBD2. J gave up 7 bases and V 7 bases, and 4 bases lay outside the gene matches. CDR1 and CDR2 (germline): MNHNY, SVGAGI (reference sequence). The CDR3 length is 12 residues. CDR3 region: CASTGTSVEQYF. For the CDR3, the DNA is TGTGCCAGCACCGGGACTAGCGTGGAGCAGTACTTC.

The sample holds many counts of this clonotype. V is TRBV5-1 and J is TRBJ2-7, with D tentatively TRBD1 (5 bases). Germline CDR1 is SGHRS and CDR2 is YFSETQ. V lost 4 bases and J lost 2, with 10 bases in between. The CDR3 spans 13 residues. CDR3: CASSPGATYEQYF. Written as DNA, the CDR3 is TGCGCCAGCAGCCCTGGGGCGACCTACGAGCAGTACTTC.

The chain is built from TRBV27 and TRBJ2-3; the D gene could be TRBD1 or TRBD2 (5 bases each). Looked up from germline, CDR1 is MNHEY and CDR2 is SMNVEV (reference sequence). V lost 0 bases and J lost 4, with 11 bases in between. This CDR3 is 15 amino acids long. As DNA, the CDR3 is TGTGCCAGCAGTTTATCGGGGCGGGTCTCAGATACGCAGTATTTT. This encodes CASSLSGRVSDTQYF.

This clonotype was recorded many times. The DNA of the CDR3 is TGCGCCAGCAGCTTACCCCTCTTAGCGGGAGGGTTGGATGAGCAGTTCTTC. Translated: CASSLPLLAGGLDEQFF. V and J are TRBV5-1 and TRBJ2-1, with 11 bases lining up with TRBD2. V shed 2 bases, J shed 8 bases, and the junction held 12 bases outside the gene matches. CDR3 length equals 17 residues. CDR1 is SGHRS, CDR2 YFSETQ, per germline. Using reference TRBV5-1 and TRBJ2-1 for the parts outside the CDR3, the full variable domain is KAGVTQTPRYLIKTRGQQVTLSCSPISGHRSVSWYQQTPGQGLQFLFEYFSETQRNKGNFPGRFSGRQFSNSRSEMNVSTLELGDSALYLCASSLPLLAGGLDEQFFGPGTRLTVL.

This clonotype was seen ten or more times. The CDR3 loop reads CASSQEPSGNSPLHF. CDR3 coding DNA: TGCGCCAGCAGCCAAGAGCCCAGCGGGAATTCACCCCTCCACTTT. The J gene is TRBJ1-6, the V gene TRBV4-3; D remains unclear. V shed 0 bases and J shed 7 bases, with 10 bases lying between them. This CDR3 spans 15 amino acids. From germline, CDR1 is LGHNA and CDR2 YSLEER.

The gene calls are TRBV11-2 and TRBJ2-1, with a tentative D call TRBD2 (5 bases). V was clipped by 4 bases and J by 8 bases, with 9 bases between them. CDR1 SGHAT and CDR2 FQNNGV come from the germline V gene. This CDR3 comprises 12 residues. The CDR3 here is CASSSSTYEQFF. The CDR3 nucleotides read TGTGCCAGCAGCTCTAGCACGTATGAGCAGTTCTTC.

V is TRBV6-2 or TRBV6-3 and J is TRBJ2-7; TRBD1 agrees at 7 bases. This CDR3 is 14 amino acids long. Trimming took 2 bases from V and 3 from J; bases not matched to a gene: 4. The germline V gene has CDR1 MNHEY and CDR2 SVGEGT. CDR3 sequence: CASSYGRGNYEQYF. CDR3 DNA sequence: TGTGCCAGCAGTTACGGCAGGGGGAACTACGAGCAGTACTTC.

This chain uses TRBV10-3 with TRBJ2-1; TRBD2 agrees at 8 bases. Per the germline V gene, CDR1 is ENHRY and CDR2 is SYGVKD. The CDR3 has 18 amino acids. Unmatched junction bases numbered 13, after V lost 0 bases and J lost 6 bases. This chain's CDR3 is CAISESVIAGTLGNEQFF. The CDR3 nucleotides are TGTGCCATCAGTGAGTCTGTGATAGCGGGAACCCTCGGCAATGAGCAGTTCTTC.

The chain has TRBV30 and TRBJ1-4; D is perhaps TRBD1 (5 bases). The V end was cut by 5 bases, the J end by 8 bases, with 15 bases between. Germline assignment: CDR1 GTSNPN and CDR2 SVGIG (reference sequence). This CDR3 contains 13 residues. The CDR3 loop reads CAWGRDQREKLFF. The CDR3 DNA reads as TGTGCCTGGGGACGGGACCAGAGAGAAAAACTGTTTTTT. Drawing the rest from reference TRBV30 and TRBJ1-4, the complete variable domain is SQTIHQWPATLVQPVGSPLSLECTVEGTSNPNLYWYRQAAGRGLQLLFYSVGIGQISSEVPQNLSASRPQDRQFILSSKKLLLSDSGFYLCAWGRDQREKLFFGSGTQLSVL.

This rearrangement joins TRBV6-1 to TRBJ2-7, with 9 positions matching TRBD2. The CDR3 consists of 13 residues. V shed 7 bases, J shed 2 bases, and the junction held 3 bases outside the gene matches. In germline, CDR1 is MNHNS, CDR2 SASEGT. CDR3 in DNA: TGTGCCAGCACTAGCGGGGATACCTACGAGCAGTACTTC. Translating gives CASTSGDTYEQYF.

This clonotype was recorded at least ten times. This chain uses TRBV29-1 with TRBJ2-7; D may be TRBD1 or TRBD2 (5 bases each). CDR1 is SQVTM and CDR2 is ANQGSEA in the germline V gene. The CDR3 spans 12 residues. V was shortened by 0 bases and J by 7 bases, with 10 bases between the two germline ends. The CDR3 nucleotides read TGCAGCGTTGAAGATGGGGGTTTAGAGCAGTACTTC. Its translation: CSVEDGGLEQYF.

This clonotype showed up just once. A much larger clone lies one base from this, so it may be a read error. The V and J genes are TRBV24-1 and TRBJ2-1; TRBD2 aligns across 12 bases. The CDR3 length is 16 residues. CDR1 KGHDR and CDR2 SFDVKD come from the germline V gene. DNA of the CDR3: TGTGCCACCAGTGACCTGGGACTAGCGGGCAACAATGTGCAGTTCTTC. This translates into CATSDLGLAGNNVQFF.

V is TRBV5-5 and J is TRBJ2-3; 12 nucleotides align to TRBD1. V lost 5 bases to trimming and J lost 4 bases; unmatched junction nucleotides: 5. Germline CDR1 is SGHKS and CDR2 is YYEKEE (reference sequence). The CDR3 contains 15 residues. The CDR3 sequence is CASRTGQGASDTQYF. CDR3 sequence (DNA): TGTGCCAGCAGAACGGGACAGGGGGCCTCAGATACGCAGTATTTT.

At least ten counts were recorded for this clonotype. The V gene is TRBV3-1, the J gene TRBJ1-4; D gene unclear. Germline V lookup: CDR1 LGHDT, CDR2 YNNKEL (reference sequence). Trimming removed 8 bases from V and 5 bases from J, with 15 bases in between. The CDR3 runs 14 residues. Here the CDR3 reads CASAPEGRNEKLFF. The CDR3 DNA reads as TGTGCCAGCGCCCCTGAGGGCAGAAATGAAAAACTGTTTTTT. Variable domain in full (rest from reference TRBV3-1 and TRBJ1-4): DTAVSQTPKYLVTQMGNDKSIKCEQNLGHDTMYWYKQDSKKFLKIMFSYNNKELIINETVPNRFSPKSPDKAHLNLHINSLELGDSAVYFCASAPEGRNEKLFFGSGTQLSVL.

This clonotype was observed a few times. Here the CDR3 DNA reads TGTGCCATCAGTGAGTCAAGGAGGTCTGAGTACGAGCAGTACTTC. This sequence encodes CAISESRRSEYEQYF. V usage is TRBV10-3 and J usage is TRBJ2-7, with a possible D match to TRBD2 (5 bases). V lost 0 bases and J lost 4, with 13 bases in between. This CDR3 has 15 residues. CDR1 is ENHRY, CDR2 SYGVKD, per germline.

The chain combines TRBV11-2 with TRBJ2-5; maybe TRBD2 (5 bases). Per germline, CDR1 SGHAT and CDR2 FQNNGV. V shed 4 bases and J shed 5 bases, with 26 bases lying between them. This CDR3 region has 18 residues. This CDR3 reads CASSSLAVSATRRETQYF. The DNA for the CDR3 is TGTGCCAGCAGCTCCCTCGCTGTAAGCGCTACTAGGAGGGAGACCCAGTACTTC.

This clonotype was seen ten or more times. The rearrangement links TRBV7-9 to TRBJ2-3, with D unclear. The V and J ends lost 3 bases and 4 bases respectively, with 5 bases between them. Germline V gene lookup returns CDR1 SEHNR and CDR2 FQNEAQ (reference sequence). There are 12 residues in the CDR3. The CDR3 here is CASSFGPDTQYF. CDR3 sequence (DNA): TGTGCCAGCAGCTTCGGGCCAGATACGCAGTATTTT.

This clonotype appeared many times. V is TRBV5-5 and J is TRBJ1-1, with no clear D. CDR1 is SGHKS, CDR2 YYEKEE, per germline (reference sequence). CDR3 size: 13 residues. V shed 2 bases and J shed 2 bases, with 7 bases lying between them. For the CDR3, the DNA is TGTGCCAGCAGCTTCGCCACAAACACTGAAGCTTTCTTT. The encoded protein is CASSFATNTEAFF.

This clonotype turned up a few times. V and J are TRBV5-1 and TRBJ1-2, with a weak D call TRBD1 (5 bases). V was shortened by 5 bases and J by 6 bases, with 11 bases between the two germline ends. Germline V lookup: CDR1 SGHRS, CDR2 YFSETQ. The CDR3 is 12 amino acids. CDR3 DNA sequence: TGCGCCAGCAGATTCGACAGAAATGGCTACACCTTC. Its translation is CASRFDRNGYTF.

This clonotype has just a few counts. The gene calls are TRBV24-1 and TRBJ2-1; 9 bases line up with TRBD2. V was clipped by 0 bases and J by 9 bases; unmatched bases: 5. The CDR3 spans 15 residues. From germline, CDR1 is KGHDR and CDR2 SFDVKD. The CDR3 DNA sequence: TGTGCCACCAGTGATTTGAAGCTAGCGGGAACTGAGCAGTTCTTC. It encodes CATSDLKLAGTEQFF.

This clonotype was counted at least ten times. J is TRBJ2-2 and V is TRBV29-1, with 8 bases that match TRBD1. The CDR3 totals 16 residues. CDR1 and CDR2 (germline): SQVTM, ANQGSEA. Trimming took 1 base from V and 1 from J; bases not matched to a gene: 5. CDR3 nucleotides: TGCAGCGTTGAAGCGCGAGACAGGGGGAACACCGGGGAGCTGTTTTTT. Protein product: CSVEARDRGNTGELFF.

This clonotype was recorded a few times. The rearrangement uses TRBV12-3 or TRBV12-4 and TRBJ1-5; D perhaps matches TRBD1 (6 bases). CDR3 length equals 14 residues. The ends were cut back, 3 bases at V and 7 bases at J, with 13 bases in the middle. CDR3 amino acids: CASSFQGTGQPQHF. The CDR3 DNA reads as TGTGCCAGCAGTTTCCAGGGGACGGGACAGCCCCAGCATTTT.

The chain is built from TRBV5-1 and TRBJ1-3, with a tentative D call TRBD1 (6 bases). The germline V and J ends were trimmed by 5 bases and 0 bases, with 15 bases remaining between them. The CDR3 contains 16 residues. Per germline, CDR1 SGHRS and CDR2 YFSETQ. The CDR3 region has the DNA TGCGCCAGCAGGGGGGCAGGAGACTTCTCTGGAAACACCATATATTTT. Protein: CASRGAGDFSGNTIYF.

In its sample, this clonotype was seen many times. The chain combines TRBV7-2 with TRBJ2-2; tentatively, D is TRBD1 or TRBD2 (5 bases each). This CDR3 has 16 amino acids. The V end lost 5 bases, the J end lost 7 bases, and 20 bases lay between the germline ends. Germline CDR1 SGHTA, CDR2 FQGNSA. The DNA of the CDR3 is TGTGCCAGCAGCACCTACATCGGGACCCCCCACGGGGAGCTGTTTTTT. Translating gives CASSTYIGTPHGELFF.

This clonotype was detected only a few times. This chain uses TRBV25-1 with TRBJ2-2; 7 bases agree with TRBD2. The CDR3 runs to 16 residues. V trimming: 4 bases; J trimming: 5 bases; junction bases outside the gene matches: 10. Germline CDR1 is MGHDK and CDR2 is SYGVNS. The CDR3 loop reads CASSGNGLVGTGELFF. In DNA form, the CDR3 reads TGTGCCAGCAGTGGGAACGGACTAGTCGGGACCGGGGAGCTGTTTTTT.

This clonotype was observed at least ten times. The gene calls are TRBV5-5 and TRBJ1-5; tentative D call: TRBD1 (6 bases). Trimming left V 0 bases short and J 3 bases short, with 10 bases between. The CDR3 contains 15 residues. Germline V gene lookup returns CDR1 SGHKS and CDR2 YYEKEE (reference sequence). CDR3 in DNA: TGTGCCAGCAGCTTGGGGACAGAAATCAATCAGCCCCAGCATTTT. Its protein is CASSLGTEINQPQHF. The full variable domain, completed using reference TRBV5-5 and TRBJ1-5, is DAGVTQSPTHLIKTRGQQVTLRCSPISGHKSVSWYQQVLGQGPQFIFQYYEKEERGRGNFPDRFSARQFPNYSSELNVNALLLGDSALYLCASSLGTEINQPQHFGDGTRLSIL.

This chain connects TRBV27 to TRBJ2-3; 8 positions agree with TRBD1. Germline values: CDR1 MNHEY, CDR2 SMNVEV (reference sequence). The length of the CDR3 is 15 residues. Trimming at V came to 2 bases and at J to 2 bases, leaving 3 bases not matched to a gene. In DNA, the CDR3 is TGTGCCAGCAGTTTAAGACAGGGGTACACAGATACGCAGTATTTT. As protein: CASSLRQGYTDTQYF.

The V gene is TRBV11-2, the J gene TRBJ2-7, with a possible D match to TRBD2 (7 bases). Trimming took off 5 bases at V and 11 bases at J, with 25 bases between the two ends. In germline, CDR1 is SGHAT, CDR2 FQNNGV. This CDR3 contains 15 residues. CDR3 in amino acids: CASSSRDMGGLEEYF. CDR3 coding DNA: TGTGCCAGCAGCAGCCGGGACATGGGAGGGCTTGAGGAGTACTTC.

This chain connects TRBV20-1 to TRBJ2-7; possible D gene TRBD2, 7 bases. From germline, CDR1 is DFQATT and CDR2 SNEGSKA (reference sequence). The length of the CDR3 is 15 residues. The V end lost 6 bases, the J end lost 6 bases, and 24 bases lay between the germline ends. CDR3 amino acids: CSAGKGGGGVPEQYF. The CDR3, as DNA: TGCAGTGCAGGGAAGGGGGGGGGAGGGGTTCCCGAGCAGTACTTC.